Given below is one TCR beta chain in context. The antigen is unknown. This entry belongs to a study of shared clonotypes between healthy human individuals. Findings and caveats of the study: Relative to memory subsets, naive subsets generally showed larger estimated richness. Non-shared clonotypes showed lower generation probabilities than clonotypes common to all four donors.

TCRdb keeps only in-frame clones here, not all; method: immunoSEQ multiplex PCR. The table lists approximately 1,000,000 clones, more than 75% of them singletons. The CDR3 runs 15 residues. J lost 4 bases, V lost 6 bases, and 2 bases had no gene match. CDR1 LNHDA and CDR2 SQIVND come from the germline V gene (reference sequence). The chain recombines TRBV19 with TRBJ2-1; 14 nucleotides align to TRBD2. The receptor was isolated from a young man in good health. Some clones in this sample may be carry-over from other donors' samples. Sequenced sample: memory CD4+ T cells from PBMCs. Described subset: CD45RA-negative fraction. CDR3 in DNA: TGTGCCAGTAGATGGACTAGCGGGAGGTACAATGAGCAGTTCTTC. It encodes CASRWTSGRYNEQFF.